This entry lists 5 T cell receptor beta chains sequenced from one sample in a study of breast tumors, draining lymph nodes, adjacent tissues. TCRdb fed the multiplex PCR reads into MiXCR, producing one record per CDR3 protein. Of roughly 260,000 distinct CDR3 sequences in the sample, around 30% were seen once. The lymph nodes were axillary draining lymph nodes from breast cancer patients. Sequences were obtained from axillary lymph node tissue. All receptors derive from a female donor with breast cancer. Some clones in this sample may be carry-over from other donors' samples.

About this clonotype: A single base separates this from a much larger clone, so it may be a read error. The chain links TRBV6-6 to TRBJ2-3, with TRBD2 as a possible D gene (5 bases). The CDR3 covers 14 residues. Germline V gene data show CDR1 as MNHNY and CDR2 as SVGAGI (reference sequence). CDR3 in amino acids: CVSRTARVTDTQYF. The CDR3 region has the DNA TGTGTCAGCAGAACCGCGCGGGTAACAGATACGCAGTATTTT.

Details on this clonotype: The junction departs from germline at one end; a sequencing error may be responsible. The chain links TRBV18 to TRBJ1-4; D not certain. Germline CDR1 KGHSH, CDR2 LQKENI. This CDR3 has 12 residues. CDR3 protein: CASSATDEKLFF. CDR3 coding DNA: TGTGCCAGCTCAGCAACTGATGAAAAACTGTTTTTT.

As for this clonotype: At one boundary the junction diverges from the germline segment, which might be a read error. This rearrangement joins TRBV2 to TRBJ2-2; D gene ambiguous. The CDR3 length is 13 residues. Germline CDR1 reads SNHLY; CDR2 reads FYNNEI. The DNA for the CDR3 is TGTACCAGCAGCCAATCCAGTAAAGGGGAGCTGTTTTTT. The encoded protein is CTSSQSSKGELFF. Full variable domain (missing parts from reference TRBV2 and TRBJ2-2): EPEVTQTPSHQVTQMGQEVILRCVPISNHLYFYWYRQILGQKVEFLVSFYNNEISEKSEIFDDQFSVERPDGSNFTLKIRSTKLEDSAMYFCTSSQSSKGELFFGEGSRLTVL.

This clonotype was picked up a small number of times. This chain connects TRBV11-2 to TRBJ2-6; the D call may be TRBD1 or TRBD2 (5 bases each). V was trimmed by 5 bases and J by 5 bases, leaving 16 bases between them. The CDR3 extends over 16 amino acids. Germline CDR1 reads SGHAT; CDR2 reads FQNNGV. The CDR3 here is CASSTGTGPWANVLTF. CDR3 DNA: TGTGCCAGCAGCACCGGGACCGGCCCTTGGGCCAACGTCCTGACTTTC. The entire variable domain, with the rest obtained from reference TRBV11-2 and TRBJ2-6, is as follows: EAGVAQSPRYKIIEKRQSVAFWCNPISGHATLYWYQQILGQGPKLLIQFQNNGVVDDSQLPKDRFSAERLKGVDSTLKIQPAKLEDSAVYLCASSTGTGPWANVLTFGAGSRLTVL.

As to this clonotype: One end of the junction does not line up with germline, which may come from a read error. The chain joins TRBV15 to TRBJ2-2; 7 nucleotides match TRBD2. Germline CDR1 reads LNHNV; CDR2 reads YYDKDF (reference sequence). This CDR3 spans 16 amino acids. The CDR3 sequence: CDTCPGRERTTGELFF. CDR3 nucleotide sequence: TGTGACACCTGCCCAGGGAGGGAGAGAACCACCGGGGAGCTGTTTTTT.